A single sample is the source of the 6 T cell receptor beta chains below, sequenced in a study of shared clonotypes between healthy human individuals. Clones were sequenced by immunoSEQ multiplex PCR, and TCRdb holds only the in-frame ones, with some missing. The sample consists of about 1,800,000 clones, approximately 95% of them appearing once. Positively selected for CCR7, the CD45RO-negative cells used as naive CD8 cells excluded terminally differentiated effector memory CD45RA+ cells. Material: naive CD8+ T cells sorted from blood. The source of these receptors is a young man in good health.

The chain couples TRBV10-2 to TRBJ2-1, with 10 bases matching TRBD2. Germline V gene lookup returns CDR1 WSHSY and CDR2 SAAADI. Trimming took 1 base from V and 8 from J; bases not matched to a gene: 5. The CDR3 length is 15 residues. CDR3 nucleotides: TGCGCCAGCAGTGAGTTTTCCCTAGCGGGAGATGAGCAGTTCTTC. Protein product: CASSEFSLAGDEQFF.

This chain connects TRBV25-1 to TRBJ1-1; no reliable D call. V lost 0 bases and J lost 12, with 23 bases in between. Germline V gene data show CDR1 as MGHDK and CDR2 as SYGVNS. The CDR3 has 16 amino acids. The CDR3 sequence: CASSEYMGSAKPETFF. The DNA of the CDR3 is TGTGCCAGCAGTGAATATATGGGGTCAGCGAAACCCGAGACTTTCTTT.

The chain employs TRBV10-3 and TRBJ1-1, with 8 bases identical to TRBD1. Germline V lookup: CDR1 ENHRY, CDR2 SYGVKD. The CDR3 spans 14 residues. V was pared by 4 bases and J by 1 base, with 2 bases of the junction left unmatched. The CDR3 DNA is TGTGCCATCAGTGTGGGGACAGGGAACACTGAAGCTTTCTTT. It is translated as CAISVGTGNTEAFF.

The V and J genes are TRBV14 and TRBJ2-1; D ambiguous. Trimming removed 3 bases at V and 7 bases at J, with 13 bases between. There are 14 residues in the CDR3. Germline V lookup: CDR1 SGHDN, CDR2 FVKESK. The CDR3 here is CASSHHTWGNEQFF. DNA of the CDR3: TGTGCCAGCAGCCACCACACGTGGGGAAATGAGCAGTTCTTC.

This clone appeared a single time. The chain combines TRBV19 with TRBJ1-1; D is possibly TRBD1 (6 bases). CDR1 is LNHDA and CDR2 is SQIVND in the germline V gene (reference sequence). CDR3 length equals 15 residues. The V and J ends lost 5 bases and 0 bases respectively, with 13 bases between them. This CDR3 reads CASSLGGGMNTEAFF. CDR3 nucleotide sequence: TGTGCCAGTAGTTTGGGAGGGGGGATGAACACTGAAGCTTTCTTT.

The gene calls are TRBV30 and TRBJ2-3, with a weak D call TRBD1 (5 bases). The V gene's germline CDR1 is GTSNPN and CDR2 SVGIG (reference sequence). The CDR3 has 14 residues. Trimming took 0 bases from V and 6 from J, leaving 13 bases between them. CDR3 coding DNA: TGTGCCTGGAGTGTAGGGCAGGGTAAGGATACGCAGTATTTT. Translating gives CAWSVGQGKDTQYF.